The subject of this entry is one T cell receptor beta chain. Its antigen is unknown. This entry is derived from a study of cytomegalovirus exposure and HLA in healthy donors. General observations from the study: Specificity of a few CMV-associated chains for CMV antigens was verified in vitro. The classifier reportedly diagnosed cytomegalovirus status with high sensitivity and specificity. The investigators catalogued under 200 TCR beta chains as cytomegalovirus-associated.

The CDR3 extends over 15 amino acids. Germline values: CDR1 SGHRS, CDR2 YFSETQ. V was pared by 4 bases and J by 7 bases, with 10 bases of the junction left unmatched. The donors were part of the validation cohort of 95 to 150 subjects. That cohort was separate from the first cohort, which comprised about 670 subjects. Data came from immunoSEQ multiplex PCR; TCRdb stores just in-frame clones and leaves some out. Altogether 90,000 to 100,000 clones are present, around 90% being singletons, with the ten largest covering under 4.5%. The TCR sequence derives from a woman aged 30 to 39 in good health and CMV-seronegative. Sequenced material: PBMCs. This chain connects TRBV5-1 to TRBJ2-1; the match to TRBD2 covers 8 bases. In nucleotides, the CDR3 is TGCGCCAGCAGCCCGGGAGGGGGGATCTTTAATGAGCAGTTCTTC. This codes for CASSPGGGIFNEQFF.